This T cell receptor (beta chain) was documented in a study of molecular identifiers for immune sequencing clone quantification. Trimming took off 0 bases at V and 0 bases at J, with 6 bases between the two ends. The CDR3 length is 15 residues. In germline, CDR1 is SGHTA, CDR2 FQGTGA. CD8+CD4-CCR7+CD45RA+ sorting gave the naive CD8 T cells. Study-wide points: More than 99% of effector molecules, versus under 1% of naive-cell molecules, belonged to clones above 20 RNA copies. Identical TCR molecules can share a barcode, and this sharing could underestimate highly expanded clone sizes.

This clonotype has just a few counts. As yet, its antigen is unknown. The authors built bulk TCR libraries by previously described methods with listed TCR primers. One entry per CDR3 protein results from TCRdb running MiXCR on the PCR reads. The repertoire includes about 86,000 distinct CDR3 sequences, roughly 25% of them detected once, and about 0.8% sits in the top ten. The chain employs TRBV7-3 and TRBJ2-1, with no clear D. Material: naive CD8+ T cells from blood, with Jurkat cell RNA spiked in. Subset in this sample: FACS-sorted CD8+CD4-CCR7+CD45RA+ naive T cells. This sequence was found in a human donor in good health. Some libraries in this study had Jurkat cell RNA spiked in. In nucleotides, the CDR3 is TGTGCCAGCAGCTTAACGGGGATCTCCTACAATGAGCAGTTCTTC. Residues: CASSLTGISYNEQFF.